This T cell receptor (beta chain) was identified during a study of blood T cell repertoires in COVID-19. Study-wide background: Acute and convalescent COVID-19 samples came from the United States, Italy and Spain.

Trimming left V 6 bases short and J 1 base short, with 11 bases between. The CDR3 has 14 amino acids. Germline V gene lookup returns CDR1 SNHLY and CDR2 FYNNEI. Original handling: Counts of nucleated cells, estimated from reference gene primer amplification, were obtained. Using immunoSEQ multiplex PCR, the repertoire was profiled, and TCRdb retains in-frame clones only, with some absent. For V, J and clone size, that table is used; D and trimming come from the DNA. The sample carries about 8,000 clones, less than 85% recorded once. Sample: peripheral blood. This clonotype originated in a human donor in a cohort sampled during active COVID-19. V gene TRBV2 combines with J gene TRBJ2-3; TRBD1 might be the D (5 bases). CDR3 residues: CASRLEGGTDTQYF. The CDR3 region has the DNA TGTGCCAGCAGATTAGAAGGGGGCACAGATACGCAGTATTTT.